This TCR beta chain was profiled in a study of tumour-infiltrating T cells in Burkitt lymphoma. The method was immunoSEQ multiplex PCR; TCRdb's version includes in-frame clones alone and lacks a portion of them. The top ten clones hold roughly 18% of a sample with over a thousand clones, about an eighth of them seen once. The CDR3 has 15 amino acids. V trimming: 5 bases; J trimming: 3 bases; junction bases outside the gene matches: 9. Germline-derived CDR1 and CDR2 are KGHSH and LQKENI. A few counts support this clone. The rearrangement joins TRBV18 to TRBJ1-1, with TRBD1 matching over 7 bases. The source material was tumor tissue. The source is a human donor with Burkitt lymphoma. The CDR3 nucleotides are TGTGCCAGCTCAATGCACCCGAGGGGGCACACTGAAGCTTTCTTT. Residues: CASSMHPRGHTEAFF.